This T cell receptor beta chain was sequenced for a study of shared clonotypes between healthy human individuals. A note on this clone: An end of the junction does not agree with germline; a read error may underlie this.

The germline V gene encodes CDR1 SQVTM and CDR2 ANQGSEA. The CDR3 has 15 residues. The assay used deep level. Each subset's genomic DNA was split evenly across several immunoSEQ plates. Only in-frame clones appear in the TCRdb table, and some are missing; sequencing was by immunoSEQ multiplex PCR. The table records hundreds of thousands of clones, 70% to 80% of them present only once. The source material was PBMCs. This receptor was obtained from a woman between 40 and 55 years old in good health. Some clones in this sample may be carry-over from other donors' samples. The rearrangement links TRBV29-1 to TRBJ1-1; D remains unclear. This CDR3 reads CSADSPTRGNTEAVF. The CDR3 DNA follows: TGCAGCGCCGATTCTCCTACAAGAGGGAACACTGAAGCTGTCTTT.